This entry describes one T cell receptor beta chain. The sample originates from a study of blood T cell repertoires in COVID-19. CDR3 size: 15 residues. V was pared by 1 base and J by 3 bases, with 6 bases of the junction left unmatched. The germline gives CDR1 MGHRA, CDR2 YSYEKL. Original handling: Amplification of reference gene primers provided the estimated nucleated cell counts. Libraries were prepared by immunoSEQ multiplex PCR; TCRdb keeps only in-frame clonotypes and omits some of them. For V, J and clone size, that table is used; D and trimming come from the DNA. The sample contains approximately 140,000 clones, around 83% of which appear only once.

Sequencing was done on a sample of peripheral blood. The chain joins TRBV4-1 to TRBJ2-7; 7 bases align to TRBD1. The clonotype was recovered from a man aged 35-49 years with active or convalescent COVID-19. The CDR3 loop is CASSQGQGGNYEQYF. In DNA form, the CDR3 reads TGCGCCAGCAGCCAAGGACAGGGTGGGAACTACGAGCAGTACTTC.